The T cell receptor (beta chain) described here comes from a study of siplizumab effects on memory and regulatory T cells. Using immunoSEQ multiplex PCR, the repertoire was profiled, and TCRdb retains in-frame clones only, with some absent. The sample has about 56,000 clones, 95% to 98% seen once. This CDR3 region has 14 residues. Germline loops: CDR1 SGHVS, CDR2 FQNEAQ. Trimming removed 5 bases at V and 5 bases at J, with 12 bases between. The sequence was collected from a human donor in good health. Sequencing input: naive CD8+ T cells sorted from blood. The V and J genes are TRBV7-8 and TRBJ2-2; D not certain. The CDR3 here is CASSLSDGTGELFF. The CDR3 DNA is TGTGCCAGCAGCCTAAGTGATGGGACCGGGGAGCTGTTTTTT.